The 13 T cell receptor beta chains given below trace back to one sample, sequenced in a study of graft-versus-host responses after intestinal transplantation (dated by TCRdb to the early 2020s). Their antigens are not known. The library was made by the immunoSEQ multiplex PCR assay. In its TCRdb copy, this immuneACCESS table keeps in-frame sequences only and misses some clones. Where compared with another copy, unresolved V genes explain less than half of these, and the others have no known cause. The sample data list 50,000 to 80,000 clones, and more than 90% of these were observed just once. The top ten clonotypes cover about 1.8% of the sample. Read against the paper, the sample's time point label means: cells obtained before transplantation from donor or recipient. Sequenced here: unstimulated CD8+ T cells sorted from spleen or lymph node cells, sampled before transplant. Source of these receptors: a human donor who was the organ donor for an intestinal transplant.

J is TRBJ2-7 and V is TRBV5-1, with D tentatively TRBD2 (6 bases). This CDR3 region has 14 residues. V was trimmed by 8 bases and J by 4 bases, leaving 19 bases between them. Looked up from germline, CDR1 is SGHRS and CDR2 is YFSETQ. The CDR3 DNA follows: TGCGCCAGATTTTCCGGGACGGAGGGTTACGAGCAGTACTTC. Residues: CARFSGTEGYEQYF.

This clone appeared a single time. The J gene is TRBJ1-5, the V gene TRBV9, with D unresolved. Germline values: CDR1 SGDLS, CDR2 YYNGEE. V was shortened by 3 bases and J by 9 bases, with 13 bases between the two germline ends. The CDR3 totals 13 residues. CDR3 residues: CASSGNLGPPQHF. The CDR3 region has the DNA TGTGCCAGCAGCGGTAATCTCGGTCCGCCCCAGCATTTT.

This CDR3 is CASSLLADSYNEQFF. The CDR3 nucleotides are TGTGCCAGCAGTTTACTCGCGGACTCCTACAATGAGCAGTTCTTC. The chain couples TRBV28 to TRBJ2-1; D remains ambiguous. Germline-derived CDR1 and CDR2 are MDHEN and SYDVKM. V gave up 2 bases and J gave up 0 bases, with 8 bases separating them. This CDR3 has 15 residues.

The chain links TRBV19 to TRBJ2-4; TRBD1 matches at 9 bases. CDR3 size: 14 residues. CDR1 is LNHDA, CDR2 SQIVND, per germline (reference sequence). V lost 6 bases to trimming and J lost 3 bases; unmatched junction nucleotides: 3. CDR3 coding DNA: TGTGCCAGTAGAGAGGACAGGGGCAAAAACATTCAGTACTTC. Protein product: CASREDRGKNIQYF.

The J gene is TRBJ1-1, the V gene TRBV29-1; D is uncertain. The germline CDR1 and CDR2 sequences are SQVTM and ANQGSEA. The CDR3 sequence is 13 residues long. The germline V and J ends were trimmed by 7 bases and 3 bases, with 15 bases remaining between them. In DNA, the CDR3 is TGCAGCGCTGAGGAGGGAAGGGACACTGAAGCTTTCTTT. It yields the protein CSAEEGRDTEAFF.

The rearrangement links TRBV27 to TRBJ1-1; 8 positions agree with TRBD1. V lost 5 bases, J lost 5 bases, and 7 bases stayed unmatched. CDR1 is MNHEY and CDR2 is SMNVEV in the germline V gene (reference sequence). There are 14 residues in the CDR3. As DNA, the CDR3 is TGTGCCAGCAGTACGCTCAGGGGGCATACTGAAGCTTTCTTT. Encoded protein: CASSTLRGHTEAFF.

This chain connects TRBV15 to TRBJ1-5; 8 bases map to TRBD1. V lost 8 bases to trimming and J lost 0 bases; unmatched junction nucleotides: 12. The CDR3 covers 17 residues. CDR1 and CDR2 (germline): LNHNV, YYDKDF (reference sequence). CDR3 sequence reads: CATEPGQESRSNQPQHF. The CDR3 DNA follows: TGTGCCACCGAACCGGGACAGGAAAGTCGTAGCAATCAGCCCCAGCATTTT.

This chain uses TRBV28 with TRBJ1-1, with 8 bases matching TRBD1. The CDR3 sequence is 13 residues long. Germline-derived CDR1 and CDR2 are MDHEN and SYDVKM. Germline trimming cut 4 bases from V and 7 bases from J; bases unmatched to any gene: 5. The CDR3: CASSSTGAGEAFF. CDR3 coding DNA: TGTGCCAGCAGTTCGACAGGGGCCGGTGAAGCTTTCTTT. Based on the CDR3 plus reference TRBV28 and TRBJ1-1, the full variable domain is DVKVTQSSRYLVKRTGEKVFLECVQDMDHENMFWYRQDPGLGLRLIYFSYDVKMKEKGDIPEGYSVSREKKERFSLILESASTNQTSMYLCASSSTGAGEAFFGQGTRLTVV.

J is TRBJ2-3 and V is TRBV9, with D possibly TRBD1 on 5 matching bases. Trimming removed 0 bases from V and 1 base from J, with 9 bases in between. Germline V gene sequence: CDR1 SGDLS, CDR2 YYNGEE. CDR3 size: 15 residues. CDR3 coding DNA: TGTGCCAGCAGCGTAGGATCCAGGGGCACAGATACGCAGTATTTT. Translated, it gives CASSVGSRGTDTQYF.

This sequence joins TRBV27 and TRBJ1-2, with a possible D match to TRBD1 (6 bases). CDR1 MNHEY and CDR2 SMNVEV come from the germline V gene (reference sequence). The CDR3 consists of 14 residues. The germline V and J ends were trimmed by 8 bases and 1 base, with 14 bases remaining between them. The CDR3 protein is CASRSLRGNYGYTF. CDR3 nucleotide sequence: TGTGCCAGCCGAAGCCTCAGGGGTAACTATGGCTACACCTTC.

The rearrangement links TRBV19 to TRBJ2-7; a weak D match, TRBD2 (7 bases). Trimming left V 2 bases short and J 2 bases short, with 13 bases between. This CDR3 spans 15 amino acids. Germline CDR1 is LNHDA and CDR2 is SQIVND (reference sequence). The CDR3 here is CASSISGGETYEQYF. CDR3 bases: TGTGCCAGTAGTATATCGGGGGGCGAGACCTACGAGCAGTACTTC.

The V and J genes are TRBV7-3 and TRBJ2-1, with 14 bases lining up with TRBD2. The CDR3 length is 19 residues. The V segment lost 4 bases and the J segment 0 bases; nucleotides outside the gene matches: 8. CDR1 SGHTA and CDR2 FQGTGA come from the germline V gene. CDR3 amino acids: CASSSGLAGEPTSYNEQFF. The CDR3 DNA follows: TGTGCCAGCAGCTCGGGACTAGCGGGAGAACCCACCTCCTACAATGAGCAGTTCTTC.

This clone has more than one count but fewer than ten. The V call is TRBV18, the J call TRBJ2-7, with TRBD1 identical over 7 bases. The V and J ends lost 5 bases and 3 bases, in that order; junction bases with no gene match: 7. The CDR3 is made up of 14 amino acids. The germline V gene has CDR1 KGHSH and CDR2 LQKENI. The CDR3 region is CASSSGQNLYEQYF. Written as DNA, the CDR3 is TGTGCCAGCTCATCGGGACAGAACCTCTACGAGCAGTACTTC.